The sequence of this TCR beta chain was determined in a study of T-cell reconstitution after alpha-beta-depleted transplantation in children. This clonotype was counted a few times. The length of the CDR3 is 16 residues. Losses at the gene ends were 6 bases for V and 1 base for J; bases not matched to a gene: 7. Germline lookup yields CDR1 SGHAT and CDR2 FQDESV (reference sequence). A library of TCRbeta sequences, prepared with unique molecular identifiers, was generated. A single record per CDR3 protein comes from TCRdb applying MiXCR to the PCR reads. The sample lists around 500,000 distinct CDR3 sequences, around 12% occurring once.

Sample: PBMCs from the stem cell graft donor, taken from the stem cell graft. The sequence derives from a human donor who donated a stem cell graft to a child with combined immunodeficiency. The rearrangement links TRBV11-1 to TRBJ2-3, with 10 bases fitting TRBD1. The CDR3 nucleotides are TGTGCCAGCAGGCTGACAGGGGGCTTCGGCACAGATACGCAGTATTTT. Encoded protein: CASRLTGGFGTDTQYF.